This T cell receptor (beta chain) is from a study of blood T cell repertoires in COVID-19. Study-wide context: The United States, Italy and Spain supplied acute and convalescent COVID-19 samples. Nucleic acid was either cDNA or gDNA, and it came from T cells, B-cell-depleted T cells, or PBMCs.

V was cut by 3 bases and J by 0 bases, with 12 bases left in between. Germline V CDR1 and CDR2: MGHDK, SYGVNS. The CDR3 covers 16 residues. Cohort placement rested on clinical history that participants reported themselves. TCRdb's copy holds only in-frame clones and misses some; the assay was immunoSEQ multiplex PCR. The top ten clones hold about 5% of a sample with about 200,000 clones, approximately 79% of them seen once. The specimen was PBMCs or T cells enriched from blood (not recorded which). The receptor was isolated from a woman aged 60-75 years with acute COVID-19. The chain links TRBV25-1 to TRBJ1-3, with D tentatively TRBD1 (5 bases). CDR3 sequence: CASSELGALSGNTIYF. The CDR3 bases are TGTGCCAGCAGTGAGTTAGGGGCCCTCTCTGGAAACACCATATATTTT.